This T cell receptor beta chain was obtained from a study of blood T cells in healthy people across ages. A remark on this clonotype: Its target is not known.

The study, taken as a whole, reports: More naive CD4+ cells and higher diversity were found in long-lived than in aged donors. Getting older went along with TCR beta diversity per million T cells dropping roughly linearly.

The sample providers were healthy Caucasian people from Russia, aged roughly 6 to 90. Per individual sample, total RNA of at least 6 micrograms was extracted. Combining a sample-barcoded 5' primer with a J-beta primer mix, a second PCR ran for roughly 7 to 12 cycles. TCRdb ran MiXCR on the 5' RACE reads and lists one entry per CDR3 protein. The sample has 1 million or so distinct CDR3 sequences, under 45% seen once. CDR3 length: 17 amino acids. V dropped 0 bases and J dropped 1; count of bases not matched to a gene: 8. This clonotype was obtained from a woman aged 55-70 years in good health. Sequences were obtained from blood. The chain links TRBV12-3 or TRBV12-4 to TRBJ2-5, with 7 bases lining up with TRBD2. The CDR3, as DNA: TGTGCCAGCAGTTTAGCGATGGCGGGAGCTGGCCAAGAGACCCAGTACTTC. Protein: CASSLAMAGAGQETQYF.